These T cell receptor beta chains were read from a single sample in a study of Graves' ophthalmopathy and Graves' hyperthyroidism. TCRdb called the multiplex PCR reads again in MiXCR, with one record for every CDR3 protein. The table lists about 380,000 distinct CDR3 sequences, about 16% of them singletons. Sequenced material: peripheral blood. These receptors all stem from a woman in her late teens or twenties with stable Graves' hyperthyroidism. The CDR3 runs from the conserved cysteine through the conserved F or W. A D gene is named only where the DNA matches it firmly. Clone size appears in some rows only: once, few, many, or a class for an expanded clone.

>TRBJ2-7|TRBD1|many|TRBV5-1
TGCGCCAGCAGCTTGCAGGGACAGGGTTACTACGAGCAGTACTTC
CASSLQGQGYYEQYF
>TRBJ2-4|-|-|TRBV19
TGTGCCAGTAGCGTATTAGAAGCCCGGAGTTCTCGGGCCAAAAACATTCAGTACTTC
CASSVLEARSSRAKNIQYF
>TRBJ2-4|TRBD1|many|TRBV11-2
TGTGCCAGCAGCTTAGTTAGGACGGGGACAGGGGGCGTAAACATTCAGTACTTC
CASSLVRTGTGGVNIQYF
>TRBJ1-5|-|many|TRBV29-1
TGCAGCGTTAAACCGGGTGGTAGCAATCAGCCCCAGCATTTT
CSVKPGGSNQPQHF
>TRBJ2-7|-|many|TRBV6-1
TGTGCCAGCAGATCGAAAGGCGAGCAGTACTTC
CASRSKGEQYF
>TRBJ2-7|-|many|TRBV2
TGTGCCAGCAGCGTAGATCCGGGGGGCGGGTTACGAGACGAGCAGTACTTC
CASSVDPGGGLRDEQYF
>TRBJ1-5|TRBD1|many|TRBV2
TGTGCCAGCAGTGAATTCGGGGGACAGAATCAGCCCCAGCATTTT
CASSEFGGQNQPQHF
>TRBJ1-5|TRBD1|many|TRBV2
TGTGCCAGCAGTGGGAGACAGGGGGCTCAGCCCCAGCATTTT
CASSGRQGAQPQHF
>TRBJ2-7|TRBD1|-|TRBV4-1
TGCGCCAGCAGCCACCCGGGACAGGGGGTTCACGAGCAGTACTTC
CASSHPGQGVHEQYF
>TRBJ2-2|-|many|TRBV6-2/TRBV6-3
TGTGCCAGCAGTGCTTTTGGAGGGGGCAGAGGTACCGGGGAGCTGTTTTTT
CASSAFGGGRGTGELFF
>TRBJ2-7|TRBD1|many|TRBV6-5
TGTGCCAGCAGTTCGGGACAGAGGATGTACGAGCAGTACTTC
CASSSGQRMYEQYF
>TRBJ2-7|-|many|TRBV10-2
TGCGCCAGCAGTTGGACAGACTACGAGCAGTACTTC
CASSWTDYEQYF
>TRBJ1-5|-|-|TRBV7-2
TGTGCCAGCAGTGTAAGAGGTGATCAGCCCCAGCATTTT
CASSVRGDQPQHF
>TRBJ2-5|TRBD1|-|TRBV18
TGTGCCAGCTCCCGACTTCCGGGACAGGGGACTGAAGAGACCCAGTACTTC
CASSRLPGQGTEETQYF
>TRBJ1-2|-|many|TRBV19
TGTGCCAGTAGTATGGTTCTGGGAGGGAACGGCTACACCTTC
CASSMVLGGNGYTF
>TRBJ2-2|-|many|TRBV12-3/TRBV12-4
TGTGCCAGCAAAGCCACTACCTGGGAGCTGTTTTTT
CASKATTWELFF
>TRBJ1-1|-|many|TRBV4-2
TGTGCCAGCAGCCAAGAAGGCCGTCGGGACACTGAAGCTTTCTTT
CASSQEGRRDTEAFF
>TRBJ1-1|TRBD1|many|TRBV10-1
TGCGCCAGCAGTGGGTCAAGGGACAGCATGAACACTGAAGCTTTCTTT
CASSGSRDSMNTEAFF
>TRBJ1-1|-|many|TRBV15
TGTGCCACCAGCAGAGCATATCGGGAAAATGAAGCTTTCTTT
CATSRAYRENEAFF
>TRBJ1-6|-|many|TRBV11-2
TGTGCCAGCAGCTCCCGGACTGTTGGCTCACCCCTCCACTTT
CASSSRTVGSPLHF
>TRBJ2-4|TRBD2|many|TRBV7-8
TGTGCCAGCAGCCCCCGGGGCGGGGTAGCTAGCGGGGTTGAGAAGAACATTCAGTACTTC
CASSPRGGVASGVEKNIQYF
>TRBJ1-1|-|many|TRBV12-3/TRBV12-4
TGTGCCAGCAGCTTCGGACTTTTGTCGGCTTTCTTT
CASSFGLLSAFF
>TRBJ2-7|-|few|TRBV7-2
TGTGCCAGCAGCCCTTCTTTTTCGGGTAGAGGCGAGCAGTACTTC
CASSPSFSGRGEQYF
>TRBJ2-7|TRBD1|many|TRBV12-5
TGTGCTACTACCAGGGGGAAATACGAGCAGTACTTC
CATTRGKYEQYF
>TRBJ1-5|-|few|TRBV4-2
TGTGCCAGCAGCCAAGACTATAGCAATCAGCCCCAGCATTTT
CASSQDYSNQPQHF
>TRBJ2-7|TRBD2|many|TRBV20-1
TGCGGAATTGAGGTCTCTAGCGGGGGGAGCTCCTACGAGCAGTACTTC
CGIEVSSGGSSYEQYF
>TRBJ2-7|TRBD2|many|TRBV12-3/TRBV12-4
TGTGCCAGCAGTTTCGGAGGACTAGAAACCTACGAGCAGTACTTC
CASSFGGLETYEQYF
>TRBJ1-5|-|few|TRBV28
TGTGCCAGCAGTTCCCCTGAAGGGGCTAATCAGCCCCAGCATTTT
CASSSPEGANQPQHF
>TRBJ1-1|TRBD1|many|TRBV7-2
TGTGCCAGCAGCAAAATCAGGGGGCGTCTGAACACTGAAGCTTTCTTT
CASSKIRGRLNTEAFF
>TRBJ2-7|TRBD1|many|TRBV6-1
TGTGCCAGCAGTGGCCGGGACAGCCTCTACGAGCAGTACTTC
CASSGRDSLYEQYF
>TRBJ2-7|-|many|TRBV2
TGTGCCAGCAGCCCCGGGACGATGGAGCAGTACTTC
CASSPGTMEQYF
>TRBJ2-5|TRBD2|many|TRBV24-1
TGTGCCACCAGTGGGCCATCTAAAGCGGGGGACCCTCCGTACCAAGAGACCCAGTACTTC
CATSGPSKAGDPPYQETQYF
>TRBJ1-2|-|many|TRBV10-2
TGCGCCAGCAGCGGGGTGGGACCTGGCTACACCTTC
CASSGVGPGYTF
>TRBJ1-2|-|many|TRBV4-1
TGCGCCAGCAGCCAAGATGGGAATAGCTATGGCTACACCTTC
CASSQDGNSYGYTF
>TRBJ1-5|TRBD1|many|TRBV19
TGTGCCAGTAGTATAGTAGGGACAGCTAACCAGCATTTT
CASSIVGTANQHF
>TRBJ1-2|-|-|TRBV7-9
TGTGCCAGCAGCTTAAGTGCTTATGGCTACACCTTC
CASSLSAYGYTF
>TRBJ2-7|TRBD1|many|TRBV27
TGTGCCAGCAGTTCCCTTTCCGGGACAGGGGACTACGAGCAGTACTTC
CASSSLSGTGDYEQYF
>TRBJ2-5|-|many|TRBV15
TGTGCCACCAGCAGAGATAGGGGGGTACAAGAGACCCAGTACTTC
CATSRDRGVQETQYF
>TRBJ2-7|-|many|TRBV20-1
TGCAGTGCTAGACCTCCTTCCTACGAGCAGTACTTC
CSARPPSYEQYF
>TRBJ1-6|-|many|TRBV27
TGTGCCAGCAGTTTAAGTGCAAGGGCTAATTCACCCCTCCACTTT
CASSLSARANSPLHF
>TRBJ2-7|-|-|TRBV6-1
TGTGCCAGCAGGGGACTGGCAGGACCCGAGCAGTACTTC
CASRGLAGPEQYF
>TRBJ2-7|-|-|TRBV30
TGTGCCTGGAGTGTACTAGACGGCGGAGGGAACGAGCAGTACTTC
CAWSVLDGGGNEQYF
>TRBJ2-5|TRBD1|many|TRBV12-3/TRBV12-4
TGTGCCAGCAGGGGACAGGGTCACCAAGAGACCCAGTACTTC
CASRGQGHQETQYF
>TRBJ2-7|TRBD1|-|TRBV11-2
TGTGCCAGCAGCTTAGGGACGAGGACAGGGGGCGAGCAGTACTTC
CASSLGTRTGGEQYF
>TRBJ2-7|-|-|TRBV7-2
TGTGCCAGCAGCTCGGGGATATTTGGCGAGCAGTACTTC
CASSSGIFGEQYF
>TRBJ2-2|-|-|TRBV20-1
TGCAGTGCTAGAGACTTCCTGGGCGGGGAGCTGTTTTTT
CSARDFLGGELFF
>TRBJ1-2|-|many|TRBV7-9
TGTGCCAGCAGCTCACCCTCGACAGCTAACTATGGCTACACCTTC
CASSSPSTANYGYTF
>TRBJ1-6|-|-|TRBV6-5
TGTGCCAGCAGTTACAGGAATTCACCCCTCCACTTT
CASSYRNSPLHF